This T cell receptor (beta chain) was observed in a study of breast tumors, draining lymph nodes, adjacent tissues. This clonotype came up many times. No antigen is known for it. V was shortened by 3 bases and J by 7 bases, with 13 bases between the two germline ends. The CDR3 is 14 amino acids. The germline CDR1 and CDR2 sequences are SGDLS and YYNGEE. Each CDR3 protein gets one entry after TCRdb re-called the multiplex PCR reads with MiXCR. This sample carries 270,000 or so distinct CDR3 sequences, around 30% of them seen once, and the ten largest clones take around 1%. General study findings and limits: Data only fit, rather than demonstrated, lymph node origin of most tumor T cells.

Axillary draining lymph nodes of breast cancer patients supplied the node samples. Specimen: axillary lymph node tissue. The receptor was isolated from a female donor with breast cancer. Some clones in this sample may be carry-over from other donors' samples. The chain is built from TRBV9 and TRBJ1-4, with a possible D match to TRBD1 (6 bases). The CDR3 bases are TGTGCCAGCAGCGCCGGGACAAGGAGTGAAAAACTGTTTTTT. Encoded protein: CASSAGTRSEKLFF.